Listed here is a single T cell receptor beta chain. The antigen is undetermined. The assay was immunoSEQ multiplex PCR, and TCRdb's table has in-frame clones only and misses some. Among 20,000 to 30,000 clones listed, about 74% were seen once. Deletions cut 4 bases from V and 3 bases from J, with 9 bases between. The CDR3 runs 13 residues. Germline V gives CDR1 LGHNA, CDR2 YSLEER. Each patient's relapse followed autologous stem cell transplantation, and brentuximab vedotin exposure varied. Best response was recorded as complete response, partial response or progressive disease. These data belong to a study of PD-1 blockade in classical Hodgkin lymphoma. General study points: CD4+ TCR diversity climbed significantly by C4D1, unlike CD8+ TCR diversity. Baseline diversity in complete responders resembled that of newly diagnosed patients.

The receptor was isolated from a human donor with classical Hodgkin lymphoma. The specimen was peripheral blood mononuclear cells (PBMCs), collected before the second cycle of nivolumab. The V and J genes are TRBV4-3 and TRBJ1-2, with D unclear. CDR3 DNA: TGCGCCAGCAGCCCGGACGGCGACTATGGCTACACCTTC. As protein: CASSPDGDYGYTF.